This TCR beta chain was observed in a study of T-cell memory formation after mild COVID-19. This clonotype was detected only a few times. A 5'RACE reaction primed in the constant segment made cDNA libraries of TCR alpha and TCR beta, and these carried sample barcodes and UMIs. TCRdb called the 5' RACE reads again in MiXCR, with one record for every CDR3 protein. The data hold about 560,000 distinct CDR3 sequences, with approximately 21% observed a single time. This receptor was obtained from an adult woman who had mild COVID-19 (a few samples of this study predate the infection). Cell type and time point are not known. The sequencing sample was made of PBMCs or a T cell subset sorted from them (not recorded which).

The CDR3: CASSLEAGGQETQYF. CDR3 DNA sequence: TGTGCCAGCAGCTTAGAGGCAGGGGGACAAGAGACCCAGTACTTC. The rearrangement uses TRBV7-8 and TRBJ2-5; the match to TRBD1 covers 7 bases. The V segment lost 1 base and the J segment 2 bases; nucleotides outside the gene matches: 4. Germline loops: CDR1 SGHVS, CDR2 FQNEAQ. The CDR3 runs 15 residues.